This TCR beta chain was captured by sequencing in a study of OX40 agonist ivuxolimab in advanced cancers. Study conclusions and caveats: Some of the nonresponding patients also showed low levels of normalized T-cell clonal expansion.

Between the trimmed V and J ends, which lost 5 bases and 8 bases, there was a span of 24 bases. Per the germline V gene, CDR1 is SEHNR and CDR2 is FQNEAQ (reference sequence). The CDR3 loop spans 16 amino acids. Sequencing used immunoSEQ multiplex PCR; TCRdb keeps in-frame clones, though not all of them. Here the sample spans 87,000 or so clones, around 85% being singletons. Regarding this clone: The target antigen is unknown.

Enrollment shut out patients with autoimmune disease history or systemic immunosuppression. Sample: CD4+ or CD8+ T cells sorted from blood, taken in a trial of the OX40 agonist ivuxolimab. The V and J genes are TRBV7-9 and TRBJ1-2; D possibly corresponds to TRBD1 (6 bases). The clonotype was recovered from an adult with an advanced solid tumor such as melanoma, head and neck, liver or kidney cancer. The CDR3 protein is CASSQATRGPMGGYTF. CDR3 in DNA: TGTGCCAGCAGCCAAGCAACCCGGGGGCCGATGGGAGGCTACACCTTC.